This T cell receptor beta chain stems from a study of PD-L1 blockade in urothelial cancer (dated by TCRdb to about 2017). With respect to the entire study: Therapy was started in the mid-2010s for all patients, and atezolizumab 1,200 mg was administered intravenously every 3 weeks. About 85% of the 29 patients were males with bladder-origin urothelial cancer, and about 65% of the roughly 29 reported a prior smoking history. An ECOG performance status of 0 or 1 was recorded for the patients, and 0 to 3 prior chemotherapy regimens had been received by the patients. Blood samples were analyzed 3 weeks after the start of treatment (second dose) and 6 weeks after the start of treatment. A median of about 140,000 T cells and tens of thousands of unique TCRs was obtained from blood samples, and a median clonality of approximately 0.08 was observed. Somatic, immune and clinical correlates of response to PD-L1 blockade with atezolizumab in urothelial cancer were the focus of an exploratory multi-omic analysis. Pretreatment tumor samples and matched peripheral blood, collected serially before and after atezolizumab treatment, underwent TCR sequencing. Durable clinical benefit meant progression-free survival longer than 6 months, and TCR features were also tested against progression-free and overall survival. Whole exome sequencing and RNA sequencing of pretreatment tumors were performed alongside TCR sequencing in the same patients. Some ten patients reached durable clinical benefit, while 20 or so patients did not. Pretreatment blood TCR-seq was available for twenty-nine patients, at least one posttreatment blood collection was obtained for 24 patients, and tumor TCR-seq was available for 24 patients.

To estimate absolute template abundance from read counts, synthetic TCR analog templates were spiked into each PCR. Using the immunoSEQ assay, TCRbeta CDR3 regions were amplified from genomic DNA with bias-controlled V and J gene primers. Sequencing of rearranged TCRbeta segments was performed at approximately 20X coverage. In the authors' own workflow: Clustering was used to correct sequencing errors, and CDR3s were annotated against IMGT to assign V, D and J genes. Out-of-frame and stop-codon sequences were excluded, and only productive TCRbeta rearrangements were used in downstream analyses. To compute clonality, Shannon entropy was normalized by the log of the number of unique productive sequences and then subtracted from one. Clones differing between time points or between blood and tumor were identified by Fisher's exact test with Benjamini-Hochberg correction at adjusted p below 0.01. The immuneACCESS repertoire file appears here via TCRdb, limited to in-frame rearrangements. These files lack a portion of the clones; in checked studies, under half of the deficit traces to unresolved V genes, and the cause of the others is not known. V, J and clone size were drawn from that table, and D and trimming were deduced from the DNA. Present in this sample are fewer than 50,000 clones, 80% to 90% of which were seen just once. In total, the top ten clones hold roughly 2.9% of the sample.

General findings and caveats noted by the study authors: At 3 weeks after the start of treatment, tumor-associated TCR clones in peripheral blood had expanded more in patients with durable benefit (n ≈ 20, p = 0.022). Small sample size (n ≈ 28) and many exploratory analyses mean the results are intended to be hypothesis-generating. Improved progression-free and overall survival was found to be associated with pretreatment peripheral blood TCR clonality below the median.

For this clone: It has no known antigen specificity. No qualities accompany the bases; no much larger clone lies one base away.

The CDR3 spans 13 residues, from the cysteine through the phenylalanine. The CDR3 DNA has 39 bases and is translated from base 1. The germline V gene gives CDR1 as SGHTA and CDR2 as FQGTGA. V is clipped by 5 bases and J by 4 bases, and the sequence between their germline boundaries is 11 bases long. Sample time point, as interpreted from the label and publication: pretreatment peripheral blood. The cohort included 25 to 35 patients with locally advanced or metastatic urothelial carcinoma who were treated at Memorial Sloan Kettering on a trial protocol. Peripheral blood mononuclear cells were collected from each patient pretreatment and during treatment, giving between 1 and 8 total time points per patient. The Qiagen DNeasy Blood extraction kit was used to purify genomic DNA from total PBMCs and tumor samples. PBMCs were collected pretreatment and during treatment, and were isolated and stored as previously described.

Recombination joined TRBV7-3 with TRBJ1-1; a tentative D match to TRBD1 spans 5 bases. Sequences were derived from PBMCs, sampled around atezolizumab (anti-PD-L1) treatment. This TCR was recovered from a man aged 65 to 79 with urothelial cancer. The nucleotide sequence is TGTGCCAGCAGCCCGCCCGGGGGCACTGAAGCTTTCTTT. Its translation is CASSPPGGTEAFF.